A selection of T cell receptor beta chains follows, all from one sample in a study of T cells in Graves' hyperthyroidism and ophthalmopathy. Via MiXCR, TCRdb re-called the multiplex PCR reads, giving one row per CDR3 protein. The sample comprises almost 600,000 distinct CDR3 sequences, 40% to 55% of which are singletons, and roughly 8.2% rests with the top ten. The sequenced sample was peripheral blood or thyroid tissue (not recorded which). These receptors were obtained from a woman under 30 with Graves' hyperthyroidism. CDR3s include the opening cysteine and the closing phenylalanine or tryptophan. The D gene is left open where the match is weak. Clone size appears in some rows only: once, few, many, or a class for an expanded clone.

D gene	clone size	V gene	J gene	CDR3 protein	CDR3 DNA
TRBD2	once	TRBV20-1	TRBJ2-7	CSATTSGGNYEQYF	TGCAGTGCAACCACTAGCGGAGGGAACTACGAGCAGTACTTC
TRBD2	NA	TRBV24-1	TRBJ2-7	CATSARPAGAYEQYF	TGTGCCACCAGTGCTAGACCAGCGGGAGCCTACGAGCAGTACTTC
NA	many	TRBV19	TRBJ1-4	CASTTAVRAEKLFF	TGTGCCAGCACGACAGCAGTCCGAGCTGAAAAACTGTTTTTT
NA	few	TRBV20-1	TRBJ1-1	CSAGIQGNTEAFF	TGCAGTGCTGGGATCCAGGGGAACACTGAAGCTTTCTTT
NA	NA	TRBV24-1	TRBJ2-5	CATSGDNQETQYF	TGTGCCACCAGTGGGGACAACCAAGAGACCCAGTACTTC
NA	many	TRBV6-5	TRBJ2-7	CASSYSGVAYEQYF	TGTGCCAGCAGTTACTCGGGGGTCGCCTACGAGCAGTACTTC
TRBD1	NA	TRBV9	TRBJ2-2	CASSVEPGQGNSGELFF	TGTGCCAGCAGCGTAGAGCCGGGACAGGGGAATTCCGGGGAGCTGTTTTTT
NA	NA	TRBV5-1	TRBJ1-5	CASSLGLAGGDQPQHF	TGCGCCAGCAGCTTGGGACTAGCGGGAGGCGATCAGCCCCAGCATTTT
TRBD2	many	TRBV20-1	TRBJ2-7	CSAEIPAGGNEQYF	TGCAGTGCCGAAATTCCAGCGGGAGGCAACGAGCAGTACTTC
NA	many	TRBV10-3	TRBJ1-1	CAISEPSSENTEAFF	TGTGCCATCAGTGAGCCTAGCTCTGAGAACACTGAAGCTTTCTTT
NA	NA	TRBV7-9	TRBJ2-7	CASSLAFSYEQYF	TGTGCCAGCAGCTTGGCTTTCTCCTACGAGCAGTACTTC
NA	many	TRBV6-2/TRBV6-3	TRBJ1-5	CASMNGRGQPQHF	TGTGCCAGCATGAACGGGCGTGGGCAGCCCCAGCATTTT
NA	many	TRBV14	TRBJ2-5	CASSPYQGETQYF	TGTGCCAGCAGCCCTTATCAAGGAGAGACCCAGTACTTC
TRBD1	many	TRBV24-1	TRBJ1-5	CATSERQGRGQPQHF	TGTGCCACCAGTGAGAGACAGGGTAGGGGGCAGCCCCAGCATTTT